These 18 T cell receptor beta chains came from one sample sequenced in a study of T-cell memory formation after mild COVID-19. MiXCR, applied by TCRdb to the 5' RACE reads, yields one record per CDR3 protein. The sample lists approximately 430,000 distinct CDR3 sequences, 20% to 25% occurring once. The sequenced sample consisted of PBMCs or a T cell subset sorted from them (not recorded which). The source is an adult woman who had mild COVID-19 (a few samples of this study predate the infection). Cell type and time point are not known.

The chain recombines TRBV3-1 with TRBJ1-2; TRBD1 might be the D (6 bases). This CDR3 has 14 residues. V was cut by 4 bases and J by 3 bases, with 12 bases left in between. The V gene's germline CDR1 is LGHDT and CDR2 YNNKEL (reference sequence). CDR3: CASSRPGQDYGYTF. The DNA of the CDR3 is TGTGCCAGCAGCCGGCCGGGACAAGACTATGGCTACACCTTC.

This chain uses TRBV7-6 with TRBJ2-2, with TRBD2 matching over 9 bases. Germline V gives CDR1 SGHVS, CDR2 FNYEAQ. The trim removed 1 base at V and 2 bases at J, leaving 14 bases unmatched. This CDR3 is built from 20 residues. CDR3 region: CASSLVLRGLAGPNTGELFF. CDR3 coding DNA: TGTGCCAGCAGCTTAGTCCTCCGGGGGCTAGCGGGACCCAACACCGGGGAGCTGTTTTTT.

The table lists this clonotype with many counts. J is TRBJ2-2 and V is TRBV29-1; D is unresolved. The CDR3 is 14 residues long. Germline V gives CDR1 SQVTM, CDR2 ANQGSEA. Trimming shortened V by 3 bases and J by 5 bases, and 13 bases separated the two germline ends. The CDR3 DNA reads TGCAGCGTTGAGGCCAGAATGAGAACCGGGGAGCTGTTTTTT. Its translation is CSVEARMRTGELFF.

The V and J genes are TRBV19 and TRBJ1-1; weak D call: TRBD1 (6 bases). The germline CDR1 and CDR2 sequences are LNHDA and SQIVND (reference sequence). V lost 8 bases, J lost 1 base, and 14 bases lay in between. This CDR3 has 14 residues. The CDR3 loop is CASRGTPKNTEAFF. The CDR3, as DNA: TGTGCCAGTCGCGGGACACCTAAGAACACTGAAGCTTTCTTT.

CDR3 amino acids: CASSYSRAVTDTQYF. The CDR3 nucleotides are TGTGCCAGCAGTTACTCGCGAGCGGTCACAGATACGCAGTATTTT. The chain has TRBV6-5 and TRBJ2-3, with D tentatively TRBD2 (5 bases). The CDR3 contains 15 residues. Trimming took 0 bases from V and 2 from J, leaving 9 bases between them. CDR1 and CDR2 from the germline V gene are MNHEY and SVGAGI.

This clonotype was seen only a few times. The chain recombines TRBV6-5 with TRBJ1-1; perhaps TRBD1 as D (6 bases). Germline V gives CDR1 MNHEY, CDR2 SVGAGI. The CDR3 is 13 residues long. Between the trimmed V and J ends, which lost 10 bases and 6 bases, there was a span of 18 bases. CDR3: CATRVQGISEAFF. Here the CDR3 DNA reads TGTGCCACCAGGGTCCAGGGGATTTCTGAAGCTTTCTTT.

The chain is built from TRBV15 and TRBJ2-7, with D unresolved. Germline V gives CDR1 LNHNV, CDR2 YYDKDF (reference sequence). The CDR3 has 14 amino acids. Trimming removed 1 base from V and 4 bases from J, with 11 bases in between. The CDR3 loop reads CATSRGVDIYEQYF. The CDR3 DNA reads as TGTGCCACCAGCAGAGGGGTAGATATTTACGAGCAGTACTTC.

This sequence joins TRBV2 and TRBJ2-3, with 7 bases matching TRBD2. CDR1 and CDR2 from the germline V gene are SNHLY and FYNNEI. CDR3 length: 15 amino acids. V was pared by 3 bases and J by 5 bases, with 8 bases of the junction left unmatched. The CDR3 loop is CASSDRAGWRDTQYF. The DNA of the CDR3 is TGTGCCAGCAGTGATAGAGCGGGATGGAGAGATACGCAGTATTTT.

The rearrangement links TRBV12-3 or TRBV12-4 to TRBJ1-2; no clear D. This CDR3 spans 13 amino acids. Trimming pared 4 bases from V and 4 bases from J, leaving 10 bases between. This chain's CDR3 is CASSSQRPYGYTF. The CDR3 DNA sequence: TGTGCCAGCAGTTCCCAGCGTCCCTATGGCTACACCTTC.

This clonotype occurred a few times. V gene TRBV12-3 or TRBV12-4 combines with J gene TRBJ2-3; D gene unclear. With 8 bases removed from V and 2 bases from J, the gap between germline ends came to 8 bases. The CDR3 sequence is 12 residues long. The chain's CDR3 is CASGYLTDTQYF. CDR3 sequence (DNA): TGTGCCAGCGGTTACCTCACAGATACGCAGTATTTT.

This clonotype occurred many times. The chain is built from TRBV5-1 and TRBJ2-2, with D possibly being TRBD2 (6 bases). Per the germline V gene, CDR1 is SGHRS and CDR2 is YFSETQ. CDR3 length equals 15 residues. V shed 5 bases and J shed 0 bases, with 11 bases lying between them. The CDR3 loop is CASSREPSNTGELFF. In nucleotides, the CDR3 is TGCGCCAGCAGTCGGGAGCCGTCGAACACCGGGGAGCTGTTTTTT.

This clonotype showed up just a few times. J is TRBJ1-1 and V is TRBV12-3 or TRBV12-4; 8 nucleotides line up with TRBD1. Trimming at V came to 6 bases and at J to 1 base, leaving 22 bases not matched to a gene. This CDR3 is 20 amino acids long. CDR3 DNA: TGTGCCAGCAGAGAGCGGAGCAGGGGGCTGATAACCGGCCCGAACACTGAAGCTTTCTTT. Its protein is CASRERSRGLITGPNTEAFF.

V gene TRBV20-1 combines with J gene TRBJ2-2, with no clear D. V lost 6 bases, J lost 1 base, and 9 bases lay in between. The germline gives CDR1 DFQATT, CDR2 SNEGSKA (reference sequence). The CDR3 runs 13 residues. The CDR3 bases are TGCAGTGCATGGACGGAGAACACCGGGGAGCTGTTTTTT. Its protein product is CSAWTENTGELFF.

This chain connects TRBV7-2 to TRBJ2-3; D not certain. Trimming left V 5 bases short and J 4 bases short, with 1 base between. CDR3 length equals 10 residues. The germline V gene has CDR1 SGHTA and CDR2 FQGNSA. In DNA form, the CDR3 reads TGTGCCAGCAGCCCAGATACGCAGTATTTT. Residues: CASSPDTQYF.

This clonotype was recorded at least ten times. The germline gene is not matched at one end of the junction; a read error may be the cause. The rearrangement joins TRBV7-3 to TRBJ2-3; possible D gene TRBD2, 5 bases. The V gene's germline CDR1 is SGHTA and CDR2 FQGTGA. The CDR3 is 14 residues long. The CDR3 DNA follows: TGCGCCAGCAGCTTCGGACTTAGCACAGATACGCAGTATTTT. Encoded protein: CASSFGLSTDTQYF.

The rearrangement uses TRBV7-2 and TRBJ2-2, with D unresolved. CDR3 size: 15 residues. Germline assignment: CDR1 SGHTA and CDR2 FQGNSA. V was shortened by 1 base and J by 0 bases, with 6 bases between the two germline ends. CDR3 DNA sequence: TGTGCCAGCAGCTTAGTACATTCGAACACCGGGGAGCTGTTTTTT. Translating it yields CASSLVHSNTGELFF.

This clonotype was detected only a few times. The J gene is TRBJ2-1, the V gene TRBV12-3 or TRBV12-4; TRBD1 matches at 7 bases. This CDR3 is built from 14 residues. The trim removed 6 bases at V and 4 bases at J, leaving 6 bases unmatched. As DNA, the CDR3 is TGTGCCAGCAGATCGACAGGGAGATACAATGAGCAGTTCTTC. This sequence encodes CASRSTGRYNEQFF.

The V and J genes are TRBV20-1 and TRBJ2-1; D call uncertain. V lost 3 bases and J lost 2, with 14 bases in between. CDR3 size: 15 residues. The germline gives CDR1 DFQATT, CDR2 SNEGSKA (reference sequence). The CDR3 bases are TGCAGTGCTAGTAACACAGTTGACCCCTACAATGAGCAGTTCTTC. It specifies CSASNTVDPYNEQFF.